This entry describes one T cell receptor beta chain. Its antigen is unknown. The same CDR3 is also encoded by other DNA sequences in this sample. The sample belongs to a study of shared clonotypes between healthy human individuals. Study outcomes and limitations: Researchers sampled blood only, noting tissue repertoires likely differ. Naive subsets generally exceeded memory subsets in estimated richness. Some clonotypes were shared by all four sorted-subset donors, while others were not shared. The non-shared ones had lower generation probabilities than the shared ones.

Data came from immunoSEQ multiplex PCR; TCRdb stores just in-frame clones and leaves some out. Of millions of clones detected, around 95% appear once; the ten largest clones hold 0.13%. The V gene lost 4 bases and the J gene lost 2 bases, with 8 bases spanning the gap. The CDR3 consists of 13 residues. The germline gives CDR1 KGHSH, CDR2 LQKENI. The authors divided CD4+ cells into CD45RA+ naive and CD45RA-negative memory subsets. The genes are TRBV18 and TRBJ2-5; D may match TRBD1 or TRBD2 (5 bases each). The sequence was obtained from a young man in good health. Sequenced input: naive CD4+ T cells sorted from blood. Subset of the sample: CD45RA+ positively selected. CDR3: CASSRGTQETQYF. The CDR3 DNA reads as TGTGCCAGCTCACGGGGGACGCAAGAGACCCAGTACTTC.